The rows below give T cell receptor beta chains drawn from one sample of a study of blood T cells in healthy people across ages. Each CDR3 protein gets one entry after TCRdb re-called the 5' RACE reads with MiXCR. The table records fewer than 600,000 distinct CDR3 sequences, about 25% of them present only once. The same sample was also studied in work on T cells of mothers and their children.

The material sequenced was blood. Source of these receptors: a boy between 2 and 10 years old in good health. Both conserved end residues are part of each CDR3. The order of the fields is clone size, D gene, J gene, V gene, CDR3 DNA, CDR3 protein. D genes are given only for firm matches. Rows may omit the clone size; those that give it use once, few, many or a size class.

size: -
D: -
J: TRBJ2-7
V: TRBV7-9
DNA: TGTGCCAGCACCCGGGACTTAACCTACGAGCAGTACTTC
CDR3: CASTRDLTYEQYF

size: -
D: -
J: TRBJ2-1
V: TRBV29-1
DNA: TGCAGCGCTCTTCGAGCGGGCAGCTCCTACAATGAGCAGTTCTTC
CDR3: CSALRAGSSYNEQFF

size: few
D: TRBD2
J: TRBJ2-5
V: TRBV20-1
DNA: TGCAGTGCAAGGACTAGCGGGAGTCGACAGGAGACCCAGTACTTC
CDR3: CSARTSGSRQETQYF

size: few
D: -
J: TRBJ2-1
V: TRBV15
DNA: TGTGCCACCAGCAGTAGGGCCTACAATGAGCAGTTCTTC
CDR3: CATSSRAYNEQFF

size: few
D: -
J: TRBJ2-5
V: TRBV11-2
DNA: TGTGCCAGCAGCTTGATGCCAACTAAGACAGGAGAGACCCAGTACTTC
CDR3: CASSLMPTKTGETQYF

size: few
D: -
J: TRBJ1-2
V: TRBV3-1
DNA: TGTGCCAGTGGGACTGACTATGACTACACCTTC
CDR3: CASGTDYDYTF

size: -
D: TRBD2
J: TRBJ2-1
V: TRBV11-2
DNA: TGTGCCAGCAGCTTCCATAGCGGGGGGGCCTACAATGAGCAGTTCTTC
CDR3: CASSFHSGGAYNEQFF

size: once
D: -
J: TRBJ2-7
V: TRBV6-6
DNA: TGTGCCAGCAGTTACTCGACCCAGCAGACCTACGAGCAGTACTTC
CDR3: CASSYSTQQTYEQYF

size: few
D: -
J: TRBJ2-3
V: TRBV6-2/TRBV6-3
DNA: TGTGCCAGCAGTCTGGCCCCCACAGATACGCAGTATTTT
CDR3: CASSLAPTDTQYF

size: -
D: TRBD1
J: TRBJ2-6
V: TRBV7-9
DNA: TGTGCCAGCAGCGACACAGGGGCCAAGAGGGCCAACGTCCTGACTTTC
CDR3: CASSDTGAKRANVLTF

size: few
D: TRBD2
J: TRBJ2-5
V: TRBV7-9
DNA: TGTGCCAGCAGCCCCCGGACTAGCGGGAGATTGAAGACCCAGTACTTC
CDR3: CASSPRTSGRLKTQYF

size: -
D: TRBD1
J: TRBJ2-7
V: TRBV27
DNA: TGTGTCAGCAGTCTCAGGACAGGTCCCGGATACGAGCAGTACTTC
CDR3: CVSSLRTGPGYEQYF

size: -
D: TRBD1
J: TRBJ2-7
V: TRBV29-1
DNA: TGCAGCGTTGCGTCCGGGACAGGGAGGCAGTACTTC
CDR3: CSVASGTGRQYF

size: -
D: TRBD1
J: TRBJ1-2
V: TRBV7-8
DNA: TGTGCCAGCAGCTCCGACAGGGGGGGCTATGGCTACACCTTC
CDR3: CASSSDRGGYGYTF

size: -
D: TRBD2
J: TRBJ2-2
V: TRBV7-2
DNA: TGTGCCAGCAGAACTAGCGGGACAGGACTAGCGGGAGGTGGCGGGGAGCTGTTTTTT
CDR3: CASRTSGTGLAGGGGELFF

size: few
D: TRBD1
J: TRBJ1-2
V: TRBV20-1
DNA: TGCAGTGCCTACGGACAGGGTGGCTATGGCTACACCTTC
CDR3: CSAYGQGGYGYTF

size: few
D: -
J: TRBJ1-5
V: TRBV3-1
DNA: TGTGCCAGCAGCGCCCGTAGACCTGATCAGCCCCAGCATTTT
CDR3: CASSARRPDQPQHF

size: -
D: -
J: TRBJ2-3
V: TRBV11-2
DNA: TGTGCCAGCAGCTTAGTCCTGTGGGGGGAGAGCACAGATACGCAGTATTTT
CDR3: CASSLVLWGESTDTQYF

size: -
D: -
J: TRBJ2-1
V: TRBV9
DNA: TGTGCCAGCAGCCCCAGGACTCCAAGCTCCTACAATGAGCAGTTCTTC
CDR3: CASSPRTPSSYNEQFF

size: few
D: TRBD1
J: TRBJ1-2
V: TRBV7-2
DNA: TGTGCCAGCAGCCACACTACAGGGGATGGCTACACCTTC
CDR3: CASSHTTGDGYTF

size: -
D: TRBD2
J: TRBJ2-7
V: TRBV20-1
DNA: TGCAGTGTAACACTAGCGGGGAGCTCCTACGAGCAGTACTTC
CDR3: CSVTLAGSSYEQYF

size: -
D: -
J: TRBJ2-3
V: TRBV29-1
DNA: TGCAGCGTTGACGGACGTCTAAGCGTAGATACGCAGTATTTT
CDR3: CSVDGRLSVDTQYF

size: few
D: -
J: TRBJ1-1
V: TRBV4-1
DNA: TGCGCCAGCAGCCAAGAGGTTCGCGCCGGCTGGGGCACTGAAGCTTTCTTT
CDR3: CASSQEVRAGWGTEAFF

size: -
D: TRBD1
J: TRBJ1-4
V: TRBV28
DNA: TGTGCCAGCAGTTTAAACAGGGGAGAAAAACTGTTTTTT
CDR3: CASSLNRGEKLFF

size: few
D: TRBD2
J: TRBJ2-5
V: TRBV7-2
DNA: TGTGCCAGCAGCTTATGGCTAGCGGGGCAAGAGACCCAGTACTTC
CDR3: CASSLWLAGQETQYF

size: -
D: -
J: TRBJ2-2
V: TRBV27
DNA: TGTGCCAGCAGTTTATATGATACCGGGGAGCTGTTTTTT
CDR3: CASSLYDTGELFF

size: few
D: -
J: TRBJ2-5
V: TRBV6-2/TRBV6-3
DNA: TGTGCCAGCAGTTACTCCACAGTGCTACGGACCCCGGGCGAGACCCAGTACTTC
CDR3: CASSYSTVLRTPGETQYF

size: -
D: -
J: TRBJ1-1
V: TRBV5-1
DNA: TGCGCCAGCAGCTTAGACGGCCAGAACACTGAAGCTTTCTTT
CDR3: CASSLDGQNTEAFF

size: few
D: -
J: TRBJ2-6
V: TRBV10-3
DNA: TGTGCCATCAGTGAGCCCGGACAGATCATGAGCTCTGGGGCCAACGTCCTGACTTTC
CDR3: CAISEPGQIMSSGANVLTF

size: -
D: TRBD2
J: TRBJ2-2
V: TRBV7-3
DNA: TGTGCCAGCAGTAAAAACACGGGGGGAACGACCGGGGAGCTGTTTTTT
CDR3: CASSKNTGGTTGELFF

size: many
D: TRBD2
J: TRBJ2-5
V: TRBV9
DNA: TGTGCCAGCAGCGTAGGGATAGCGGGGGTCCAAGAGACCCAGTACTTC
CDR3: CASSVGIAGVQETQYF

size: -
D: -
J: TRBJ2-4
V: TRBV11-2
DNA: TGTGCCAGCACCCAAGGGACACTAGCCAAAAACATTCAGTACTTC
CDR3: CASTQGTLAKNIQYF

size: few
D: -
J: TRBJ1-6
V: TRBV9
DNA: TGTGCCAGCAGCGTGGGACGGGATAATTCACCCCTCCACTTT
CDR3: CASSVGRDNSPLHF

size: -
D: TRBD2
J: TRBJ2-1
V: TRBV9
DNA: TGTGCCAGCAGCGCCCATAGCGGGAGTTATGAGCAGTTCTTC
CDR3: CASSAHSGSYEQFF

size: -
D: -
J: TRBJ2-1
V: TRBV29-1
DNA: TGCAGCGTGGACCAGGGGCTAGCGGTGAGCTCCTACAATGAGCAGTTCTTC
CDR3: CSVDQGLAVSSYNEQFF

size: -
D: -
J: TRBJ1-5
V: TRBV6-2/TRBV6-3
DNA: TGTGCCAGCAGTTACCGTGCCCGAAATCAGCCCCAGCATTTT
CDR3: CASSYRARNQPQHF

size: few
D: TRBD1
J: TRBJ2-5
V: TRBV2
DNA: TGTGCCAGCAGTGATGACCGGACAGGGGAAGAGACCCAGTACTTC
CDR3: CASSDDRTGEETQYF

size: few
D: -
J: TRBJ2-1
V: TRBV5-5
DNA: TGTGCCAGCAGCTACGCATCAGGGGAACTCTACAATGAGCAGTTCTTC
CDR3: CASSYASGELYNEQFF

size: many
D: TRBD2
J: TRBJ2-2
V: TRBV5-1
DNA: TGCGCCAGCAGCTCTAGCGGGAGAGGCACCGGGGAGCTGTTTTTT
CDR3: CASSSSGRGTGELFF

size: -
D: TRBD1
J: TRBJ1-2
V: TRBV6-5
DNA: TGTGCCAGCAGCCGCCGACAGGGAGAAGGCTACACCTTC
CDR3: CASSRRQGEGYTF

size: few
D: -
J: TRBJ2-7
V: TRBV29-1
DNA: TGCAGCGTTGAAGTTACCTCCTCCTACGAGCAGTACTTC
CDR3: CSVEVTSSYEQYF

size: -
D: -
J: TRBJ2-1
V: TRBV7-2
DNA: TGTGCCTGCAGCAGCTTAGTAACGGGGAATGAGCAGTTCTTC
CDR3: CACSSLVTGNEQFF

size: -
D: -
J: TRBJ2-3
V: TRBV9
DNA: TGTGCCAGCAAACATCCGTACGGGGTAGACGATACGCAGTATTTT
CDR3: CASKHPYGVDDTQYF

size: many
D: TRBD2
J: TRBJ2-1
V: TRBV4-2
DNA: TGTGCCAGCAGCCAAGATTCAACTAGCGGGTACAATGAGCAGTTCTTC
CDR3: CASSQDSTSGYNEQFF

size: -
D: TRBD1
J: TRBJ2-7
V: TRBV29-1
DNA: TGCAGCGTTGAAGAGGAACAGGGGGCTTACGAGCAGTACTTC
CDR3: CSVEEEQGAYEQYF

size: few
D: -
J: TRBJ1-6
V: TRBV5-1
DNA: TGCGCCAGCAGTATGGGGAGTCTAGTAGAACCCCTCCACTTT
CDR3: CASSMGSLVEPLHF

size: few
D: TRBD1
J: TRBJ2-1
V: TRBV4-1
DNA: TGTGCCAGCAGCCAAGATTTCGACAGGGGGCGCTTCCCTGAGCAGTTCTTC
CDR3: CASSQDFDRGRFPEQFF

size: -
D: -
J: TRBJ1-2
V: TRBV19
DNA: TGTGCCAGTAGTATCGGGTCGAGGGGAACTAACTATGGCTACACCTTC
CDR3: CASSIGSRGTNYGYTF